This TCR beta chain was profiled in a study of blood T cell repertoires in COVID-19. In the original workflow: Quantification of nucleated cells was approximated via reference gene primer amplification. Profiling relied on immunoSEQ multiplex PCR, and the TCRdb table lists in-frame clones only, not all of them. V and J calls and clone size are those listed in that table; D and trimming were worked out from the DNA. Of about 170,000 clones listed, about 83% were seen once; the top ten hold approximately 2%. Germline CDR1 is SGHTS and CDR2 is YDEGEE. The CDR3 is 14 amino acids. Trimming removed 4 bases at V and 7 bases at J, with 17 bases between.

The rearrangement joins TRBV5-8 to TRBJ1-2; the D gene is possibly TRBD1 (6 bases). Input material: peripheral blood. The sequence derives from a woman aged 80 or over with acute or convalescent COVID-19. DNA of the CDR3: TGTGCCAGCAGCCCTACGACAGGTCTGGGTGGCTACACCTTC. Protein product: CASSPTTGLGGYTF. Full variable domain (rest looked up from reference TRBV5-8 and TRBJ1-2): EAGVTQSPTHLIKTRGQQATLRCSPISGHTSVYWYQQALGLGLQFLLWYDEGEERNRGNFPPRFSGRQFPNYSSELNVNALELEDSALYLCASSPTTGLGGYTFGSGTRLTVV.